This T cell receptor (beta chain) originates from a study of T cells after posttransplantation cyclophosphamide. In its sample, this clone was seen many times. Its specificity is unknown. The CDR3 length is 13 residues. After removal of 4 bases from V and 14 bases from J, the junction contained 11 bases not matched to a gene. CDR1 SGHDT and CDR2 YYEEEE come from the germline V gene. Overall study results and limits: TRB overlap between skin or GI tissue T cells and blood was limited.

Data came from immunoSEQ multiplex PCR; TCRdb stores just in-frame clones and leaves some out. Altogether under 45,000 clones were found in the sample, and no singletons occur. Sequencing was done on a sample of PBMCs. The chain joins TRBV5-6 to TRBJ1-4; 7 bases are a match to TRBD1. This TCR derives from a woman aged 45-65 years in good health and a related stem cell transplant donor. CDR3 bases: TGTGCCAGCAGCATCCGGGACAGACGCCGGCTGTTTTTT. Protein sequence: CASSIRDRRRLFF.